The 26 T cell receptor beta chains given below trace back to one sample, sequenced in a study of blood T cell repertoires in COVID-19. The assay was immunoSEQ multiplex PCR, and TCRdb's table has in-frame clones only and misses some. The table includes approximately 52,000 clones, less than 90% detected once. Sequenced: peripheral blood. Source of these receptors: a man aged 60 to 75 with acute or convalescent COVID-19.

V gene TRBV4-2 combines with J gene TRBJ1-6, with D possibly TRBD1 on 5 matching bases. This CDR3 is built from 12 residues. V was shortened by 1 base and J by 14 bases, with 9 bases between the two germline ends. The V gene's germline CDR1 is LGHNA and CDR2 YNFKEQ. CDR3 bases: TGTGCCAGCAGCCAAGCGGGGGAAGCCCTCCACTTT. This gives the protein CASSQAGEALHF.

This clone was recorded only once. The chain couples TRBV7-9 to TRBJ2-3; D is perhaps TRBD2 (6 bases). This CDR3 comprises 16 residues. Trimming removed 7 bases at V and 3 bases at J, with 20 bases between. In germline, CDR1 is SEHNR, CDR2 FQNEAQ (reference sequence). CDR3 sequence: CASIGRGAGPTDTQYF. The CDR3 coding sequence is TGTGCCAGCATCGGCCGGGGTGCGGGACCGACAGATACGCAGTATTTT.

The rearrangement uses TRBV5-1 and TRBJ2-3; 11 nucleotides align to TRBD2. The CDR3 has 16 residues. CDR1 is SGHRS and CDR2 is YFSETQ in the germline V gene. The V and J ends lost 4 bases and 4 bases, in that order; junction bases with no gene match: 8. The CDR3: CASSGSSGRFADTQYF. CDR3 nucleotides: TGCGCCAGCAGCGGATCTAGCGGGAGGTTTGCAGATACGCAGTATTTT.

In this sample, this clone turned up once. The chain has TRBV3-1 (or the pseudogene TRBV3-2) and TRBJ2-1; the match to TRBD1 covers 7 bases. V trimming: 4 bases; J trimming: 3 bases; junction bases outside the gene matches: 6. CDR1 LGHDT and CDR2 YNNKEL come from the germline V gene (reference sequence). This CDR3 spans 15 amino acids. This CDR3 reads CASSLSGQHYNEQFF. CDR3 in DNA: TGTGCCAGCAGCCTGTCGGGACAGCACTACAATGAGCAGTTCTTC.

The chain joins TRBV19 to TRBJ1-6; TRBD1 matches at 8 bases. This CDR3 spans 16 amino acids. Germline V lookup: CDR1 LNHDA, CDR2 SQIVND (reference sequence). V was pared by 7 bases and J by 3 bases, with 8 bases of the junction left unmatched. The CDR3 spells CASKDRDRGYNSPLHF. The CDR3 region has the DNA TGTGCCAGTAAAGATCGCGACAGGGGCTATAATTCACCCCTCCACTTT.

This chain joins TRBV18 and TRBJ2-7; perhaps TRBD2 as D (6 bases). From germline, CDR1 is KGHSH and CDR2 LQKENI. V lost 3 bases, J lost 3 bases, and 15 bases lay in between. This CDR3 has 15 residues. The CDR3 nucleotides read TGTGCCAGCTCACCTCCCTTGAAAGCGGGCTACGAGCAGTACTTC. It codes for CASSPPLKAGYEQYF.

This clone was seen just once. V and J are TRBV19 and TRBJ2-2; maybe TRBD1 (6 bases). The germline V gene encodes CDR1 LNHDA and CDR2 SQIVND (reference sequence). V gave up 7 bases and J gave up 6 bases, with 15 bases separating them. The CDR3 consists of 14 residues. CDR3 coding DNA: TGTGCCAGTAACCCCTTCCAGGGGCCCGGGGAGCTGTTTTTT. It is translated as CASNPFQGPGELFF.

V gene TRBV18 combines with J gene TRBJ1-4, with unresolved D. Trimming pared 4 bases from V and 4 bases from J, leaving 7 bases between. CDR3 size: 13 residues. Germline-derived CDR1 and CDR2 are KGHSH and LQKENI. CDR3 nucleotide sequence: TGTGCCAGCTCACGGAGCCGTAATGAAAAACTGTTTTTT. It is translated as CASSRSRNEKLFF.

The chain is built from TRBV27 and TRBJ2-7; no clear D. The V and J ends lost 2 bases and 5 bases respectively, with 13 bases between them. This CDR3 is 14 amino acids long. Germline CDR1 reads MNHEY; CDR2 reads SMNVEV (reference sequence). The CDR3 sequence is CASSLGGSPHEQYF. The CDR3 region has the DNA TGTGCCAGCAGTTTAGGCGGCAGTCCACACGAGCAGTACTTC.

V is TRBV7-9 and J is TRBJ1-2; 8 bases match TRBD1. This CDR3 has 14 amino acids. V was pared by 5 bases and J by 4 bases, with 6 bases of the junction left unmatched. Germline lookup yields CDR1 SEHNR and CDR2 FQNEAQ (reference sequence). CDR3 sequence reads: CASSPTGASYGYTF. As DNA, the CDR3 is TGTGCCAGCAGCCCGACAGGGGCTAGCTATGGCTACACCTTC.

The chain combines TRBV11-3 with TRBJ2-1, with 9 bases fitting TRBD1. CDR3 length: 16 residues. Germline trimming cut 2 bases from V and 8 bases from J; bases unmatched to any gene: 10. Germline V lookup: CDR1 SGHNT, CDR2 YENEEA. The CDR3 sequence is CASSLSPRDRAHEQFF. DNA for the CDR3: TGTGCCAGCAGCTTAAGTCCTCGGGACAGGGCCCATGAGCAGTTCTTC.

The chain recombines TRBV18 with TRBJ1-1; D may be TRBD1 (5 bases). This CDR3 comprises 14 residues. Germline loops: CDR1 KGHSH, CDR2 LQKENI. Trimming cost V 5 bases and J 4 bases, with 14 bases left between them. The CDR3 sequence is CASSGTRVFTEAFF. The CDR3 DNA follows: TGTGCCAGCTCAGGAACCAGGGTCTTCACTGAAGCTTTCTTT.

The chain recombines TRBV2 with TRBJ2-3, with D possibly TRBD1 on 6 matching bases. The V end lost 6 bases, the J end lost 1 base, and 14 bases lay between the germline ends. The CDR3 covers 15 residues. CDR1 and CDR2 from the germline V gene are SNHLY and FYNNEI. The CDR3 nucleotides are TGTGCCAGCAGCTACAGGGTAGTCGGCACAGATACGCAGTATTTT. The encoded protein is CASSYRVVGTDTQYF.

This chain connects TRBV12-3 or TRBV12-4 to TRBJ2-7; possible D gene TRBD1, 6 bases. This CDR3 has 13 amino acids. With 2 bases removed from V and 5 bases from J, the gap between germline ends came to 10 bases. The DNA for the CDR3 is TGTGCCAGCAGTTTATCAGGGGTCCACGAGCAGTACTTC. Protein product: CASSLSGVHEQYF.

The V gene is TRBV10-3, the J gene TRBJ2-5; 10 positions match TRBD1. V gave up 3 bases and J gave up 4 bases; unmatched junction bases: 2. CDR3 length equals 14 residues. Germline V gives CDR1 ENHRY, CDR2 SYGVKD. CDR3 nucleotides: TGTGCCATCAGTGAACGGGACAGGGGAGAGACCCAGTACTTC. Encoded protein: CAISERDRGETQYF.

This chain connects TRBV19 to TRBJ1-3; maybe TRBD1 (5 bases). The length of the CDR3 is 14 residues. Per the germline V gene, CDR1 is LNHDA and CDR2 is SQIVND (reference sequence). Trimming left V 9 bases short and J 2 bases short, with 14 bases between. CDR3 in DNA: TGTGCCAGCTGCAGGGATCCCACTGGAAACACCATATATTTT. Protein product: CASCRDPTGNTIYF.

The V call is TRBV18, the J call TRBJ1-6, with a tentative D call TRBD1 (5 bases). Germline assignment: CDR1 KGHSH and CDR2 LQKENI. V lost 2 bases to trimming and J lost 5 bases, with 13 bases between them. CDR3 length: 16 residues. The CDR3 region is CASSPSVDSHNSPLHF. The CDR3 DNA follows: TGTGCCAGCTCACCATCTGTAGACAGCCATAATTCACCCCTCCACTTT. Full variable domain (outside the CDR3, taken from reference TRBV18 and TRBJ1-6): NAGVMQNPRHLVRRRGQEARLRCSPMKGHSHVYWYRQLPEEGLKFMVYLQKENIIDESGMPKERFSAEFPKEGPSILRIQQVVRGDSAAYFCASSPSVDSHNSPLHFGNGTRLTVT.

The DNA of the CDR3 is TGTGCCAGTAGTATAGAAATCAGGGCAGGGCAGCCCCAGCATTTT. Amino acids: CASSIEIRAGQPQHF. The J gene is TRBJ1-5, the V gene TRBV19; possibly TRBD1 for D (5 bases). V gave up 0 bases and J gave up 7 bases, with 13 bases separating them. The CDR3 is 15 residues long. In germline, CDR1 is LNHDA, CDR2 SQIVND (reference sequence).

V gene TRBV2 combines with J gene TRBJ2-1; 8 bases are shared with TRBD2. CDR3 length: 12 residues. Germline loops: CDR1 SNHLY, CDR2 FYNNEI. Trimming took 2 bases from V and 15 from J; bases not matched to a gene: 6. The CDR3, as DNA: TGTGCCAGCAGTGAAATCGGGACTAGAGGGTTCTTC. It translates to CASSEIGTRGFF.

This chain connects TRBV5-1 to TRBJ2-7, with 8 nucleotides matching TRBD1. Germline V gene sequence: CDR1 SGHRS, CDR2 YFSETQ. CDR3 length: 15 amino acids. Trimming took 4 bases from V and 4 from J; bases not matched to a gene: 10. This chain's CDR3 is CASSTWTGLGYEQYF. The CDR3 DNA follows: TGCGCCAGCAGCACCTGGACAGGGTTGGGATACGAGCAGTACTTC. Looking up the rest from reference TRBV5-1 and TRBJ2-7 gives the full variable domain: KAGVTQTPRYLIKTRGQQVTLSCSPISGHRSVSWYQQTPGQGLQFLFEYFSETQRNKGNFPGRFSGRQFSNSRSEMNVSTLELGDSALYLCASSTWTGLGYEQYFGPGTRLTVT.

The chain recombines TRBV2 with TRBJ1-5; 8 bases agree with TRBD1. CDR1 is SNHLY, CDR2 FYNNEI, per germline. Trimming removed 6 bases from V and 2 bases from J; junction bases left unmatched: 3. This CDR3 region has 14 residues. Here the CDR3 DNA reads TGTGCCAGCAGAGCAGGGGGCGGCAATCAGCCCCAGCATTTT. It codes for CASRAGGGNQPQHF.

This clone was found a few times. DNA for the CDR3: TGTGCTAGTGGTTCAAGACAGCCTACTCGGGACACCGGGGAGCTGTTTTTT. Translation: CASGSRQPTRDTGELFF. The J gene is TRBJ2-2, the V gene TRBV12-5; D perhaps matches TRBD1 (5 bases). The CDR3 length is 17 residues. CDR1 is LGHNT and CDR2 is FRNRAP in the germline V gene. V was shortened by 4 bases and J by 3 bases, with 18 bases between the two germline ends.

The chain carries TRBV29-1 and TRBJ1-1; D gene unclear. Trimming removed 4 bases at V and 11 bases at J, with 5 bases between. Germline-derived CDR1 and CDR2 are SQVTM and ANQGSEA. The CDR3 is 8 amino acids. Written as DNA, the CDR3 is TGCAGCGTTGCTCAGGCTTTCTTT. Translation gives CSVAQAFF.

The chain is built from TRBV7-9 and TRBJ1-6, with TRBD1 as a possible D gene (5 bases). The V gene lost 4 bases and the J gene lost 8 bases, with 18 bases spanning the gap. The germline gives CDR1 SEHNR, CDR2 FQNEAQ (reference sequence). The CDR3 has 16 amino acids. The CDR3 DNA reads TGTGCCAGCAGCTACGGTCGGGGACTCCGCGATTCACCCCTCCACTTT. Translating it yields CASSYGRGLRDSPLHF.

This clone was picked up a small number of times. In nucleotides, the CDR3 is TGTGCCAGCAGTGAAGGCCTAGCTAATCAGTACTTC. Its translation: CASSEGLANQYF. The gene calls are TRBV2 and TRBJ2-7; tentative D call: TRBD2 (5 bases). The length of the CDR3 is 12 residues. Trimming took off 1 base at V and 10 bases at J, with 11 bases between the two ends. Germline values: CDR1 SNHLY, CDR2 FYNNEI. Full variable domain (outside the CDR3, taken from reference TRBV2 and TRBJ2-7): EPEVTQTPSHQVTQMGQEVILRCVPISNHLYFYWYRQILGQKVEFLVSFYNNEISEKSEIFDDQFSVERPDGSNFTLKIRSTKLEDSAMYFCASSEGLANQYFGPGTRLTVT.

This sequence joins TRBV18 and TRBJ1-6; TRBD1 might be the D (6 bases). Germline-derived CDR1 and CDR2 are KGHSH and LQKENI. This CDR3 comprises 16 residues. V was pared by 3 bases and J by 8 bases, with 17 bases between. CDR3: CASSPFQGFPDSPLHF. Here the CDR3 DNA reads TGTGCCAGCTCACCTTTCCAGGGGTTCCCGGATTCACCCCTCCACTTT.